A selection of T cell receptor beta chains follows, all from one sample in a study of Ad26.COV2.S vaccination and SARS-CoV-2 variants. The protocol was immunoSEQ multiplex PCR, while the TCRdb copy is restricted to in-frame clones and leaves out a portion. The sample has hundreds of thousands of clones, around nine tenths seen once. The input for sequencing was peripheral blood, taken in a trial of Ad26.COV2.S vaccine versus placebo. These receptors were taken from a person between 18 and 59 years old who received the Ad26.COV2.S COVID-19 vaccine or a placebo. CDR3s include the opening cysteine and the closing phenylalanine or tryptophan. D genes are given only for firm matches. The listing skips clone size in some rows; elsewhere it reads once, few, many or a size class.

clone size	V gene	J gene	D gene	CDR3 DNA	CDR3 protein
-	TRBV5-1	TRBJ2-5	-	TGCGCCAGCGGTTTCGGGCCGTACCAAGAGACCCAGTACTTC	CASGFGPYQETQYF
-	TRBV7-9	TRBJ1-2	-	TGTGCCAGCAGTCATCCCGGGACGGACTATGGCTACACCTTC	CASSHPGTDYGYTF
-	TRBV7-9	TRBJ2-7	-	TGTGCCAGCAGCTTAGAGGAAATTACTGAGCAGTACTTC	CASSLEEITEQYF
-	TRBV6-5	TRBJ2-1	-	TGTGCCAGCAGTTACTCGGGCAGGTCAAAATACAATGAGCAGTTCTTC	CASSYSGRSKYNEQFF
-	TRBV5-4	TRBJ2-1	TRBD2	TGTGCCAGCAGCGCAACCGGGGGGGTAGTGAACAATGAGCAGTTCTTC	CASSATGGVVNNEQFF
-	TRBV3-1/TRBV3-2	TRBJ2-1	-	TGTGCCAGCAGCCATGCTAGCTACAATGAGCAGTTCTTC	CASSHASYNEQFF
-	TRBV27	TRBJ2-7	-	TGTGCCAGCGGAGGGTATTCGTACCCCGACTCCTACGAGCAGTACTTC	CASGGYSYPDSYEQYF
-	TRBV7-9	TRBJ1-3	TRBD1	TGTGCCAGCATCCACAGGGGACAGGGTGCTGGAAACACCATATATTTT	CASIHRGQGAGNTIYF
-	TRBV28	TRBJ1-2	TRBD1	TGTGCCAGCAGGGGGACAGGTTTCTATGGCTACACCTTC	CASRGTGFYGYTF
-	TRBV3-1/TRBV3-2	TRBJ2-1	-	TGTGCCAGCAGCCATCCCCAGGCCACGGGCGATGAGCAGTTCTTC	CASSHPQATGDEQFF
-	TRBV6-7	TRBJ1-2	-	TGTGCCAGCCAGTGTAGTTTGGGGATACTAAACTATGGCTACACCTTC	CASQCSLGILNYGYTF
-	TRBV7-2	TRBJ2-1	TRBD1	TGTGCCAGCAGCCCTGACCCGACAGGGGACAATGAGCAGTTCTTC	CASSPDPTGDNEQFF
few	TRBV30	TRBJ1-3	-	TGTGCCTGGAGTTCGGGGGCCGGAAACACCATATATTTT	CAWSSGAGNTIYF
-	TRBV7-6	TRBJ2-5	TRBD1	TGTGCCAGCAGCTCTCCTGGACAGGGCCGCCAAGAGACCCAGTACTTC	CASSSPGQGRQETQYF
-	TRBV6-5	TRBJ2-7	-	TGTGCCAGCAGTTACTCAGGGACCTACGAGCAGTACTTC	CASSYSGTYEQYF
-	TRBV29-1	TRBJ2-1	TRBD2	TGCAGCGTCCGTCGGGGGGTCGTCACAGGCGCAAAAAATGAGCAGTTCTTC	CSVRRGVVTGAKNEQFF
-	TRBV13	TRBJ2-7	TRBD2	TGTGCCAGCAGCTCTAGGGGAGGGGATGGCTACGAGCAGTACTTC	CASSSRGGDGYEQYF
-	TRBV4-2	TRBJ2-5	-	TGTGCCAGCAGCCAAGAAATTCGAGAGACCCAGTACTTC	CASSQEIRETQYF
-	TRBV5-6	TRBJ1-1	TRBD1	TGTGCCAGCAGCGGACAGGGCGGGTACACTGAAGCTTTCTTT	CASSGQGGYTEAFF
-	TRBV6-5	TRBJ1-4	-	TGTGCCAGCAGTTCGACATCAACTAATGAAAAACTGTTTTTT	CASSSTSTNEKLFF
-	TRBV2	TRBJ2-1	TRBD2	TGTGCCAGCAGAATAGGAGCGGGAGGCAATGAGCAGTTCTTC	CASRIGAGGNEQFF
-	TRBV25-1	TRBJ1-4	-	TGTGCCGTAGGGGGAACTAATGAAAAACTGTTTTTT	CAVGGTNEKLFF
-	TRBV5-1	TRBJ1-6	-	TGCGCCAGCAGCTTGACCCGGACCGAGGACAATTCACCCCTCCACTTT	CASSLTRTEDNSPLHF
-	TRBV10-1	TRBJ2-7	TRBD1	TGCGCCAGCAGTCAGGGACAGGGCTACGAGCAGTACTTC	CASSQGQGYEQYF
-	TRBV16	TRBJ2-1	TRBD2	TGTGCCAGCAGCCAAGGTAACGGGAGGGCCAATGAGCAGTTCTTC	CASSQGNGRANEQFF
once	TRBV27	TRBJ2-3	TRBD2	TGTGCCAGCAGTCCCCTGGGAGGGATTCAAACAGATACGCAGTATTTT	CASSPLGGIQTDTQYF
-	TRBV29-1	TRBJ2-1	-	TGCAGCGTTGACATAGCGCGAGTCGGGGAGCAGTTCTTC	CSVDIARVGEQFF
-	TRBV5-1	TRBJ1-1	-	TGCGCCAGCAGCTTGGAGGGGACGAACACTGAAGCTTTCTTT	CASSLEGTNTEAFF
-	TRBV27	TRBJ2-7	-	TGTGCCAGCAGTTCGGGGTCAGGCACCTACGAGCAGTACTTC	CASSSGSGTYEQYF
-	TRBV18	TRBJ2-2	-	TGTGCCAGCTCACCACCCGTGGGCAGGTCGAACACCGGGGAGCTGTTTTTT	CASSPPVGRSNTGELFF
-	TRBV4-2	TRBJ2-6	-	TGTGCCAGCAGCCAAGAACGGTCAGTTCTATCTGGGGCCAACGTCCTGACTTTC	CASSQERSVLSGANVLTF
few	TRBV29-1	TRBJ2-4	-	TGCAGCGTTGACGCGGGTGGGGACATTCAGTACTTC	CSVDAGGDIQYF
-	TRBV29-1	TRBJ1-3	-	TGCAGCGCCAGGCCCTCGGGGGGAAACACCATATATTTT	CSARPSGGNTIYF
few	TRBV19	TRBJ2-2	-	TGTGCCAGTAAGAGAAGAACGGGCACCGGGGAGCTGTTTTTT	CASKRRTGTGELFF
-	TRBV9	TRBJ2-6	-	TGTGCCAGCAGCGTAGAGATCAGGACTGCTGGGGCCAACGTCCTGACTTTC	CASSVEIRTAGANVLTF
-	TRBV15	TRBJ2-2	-	TGTGCCACCAGCAGAGATAGGAACGGGGAGCTGTTTTTT	CATSRDRNGELFF
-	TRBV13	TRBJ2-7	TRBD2	TGTGCCAGCAGCTTAGGCCAGCGGGAAGAGCAGGACTACGAGCAGTACTTC	CASSLGQREEQDYEQYF
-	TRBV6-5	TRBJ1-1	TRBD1	TGTGCCAGCAGAATAGGGACAGTGAACACTGAAGCTTTCTTT	CASRIGTVNTEAFF
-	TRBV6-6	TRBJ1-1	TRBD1	TGTGCCAGCAGTTACTCCAGGACAGGGGCTGAAGCTTTCTTT	CASSYSRTGAEAFF
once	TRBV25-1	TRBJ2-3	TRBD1	TGTGCCAGCAGTTGGGACAGTAGCACAGATACGCAGTATTTT	CASSWDSSTDTQYF
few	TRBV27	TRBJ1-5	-	TGTGCCAGCAGTTTAATGGGGGAAGGACAGCCCCAGCATTTT	CASSLMGEGQPQHF
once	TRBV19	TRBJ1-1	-	TGTGCCAGTAGTATAGTCCTCACCGGGACCGAAGCTTTCTTT	CASSIVLTGTEAFF
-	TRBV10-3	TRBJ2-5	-	TGTGCCATCAGTGACTTCCAAGAGACCCAGTACTTC	CAISDFQETQYF
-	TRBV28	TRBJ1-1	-	TGTGCCAGCAGTTTATCTACTTCAGCTTTCTTT	CASSLSTSAFF
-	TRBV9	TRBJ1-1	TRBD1	TGTGCCAGCAGCGTAGCTATAGGGGGCGAGGGAACTGAAGCTTTCTTT	CASSVAIGGEGTEAFF
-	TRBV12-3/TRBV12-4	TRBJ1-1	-	TGTGCCAGCAGTTTGGTGGAGAACACTGAAGCTTTCTTT	CASSLVENTEAFF
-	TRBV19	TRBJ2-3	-	TGTGCCAGTGCCCTAGGGGAGCAGGGCACGGATACGCAGTATTTT	CASALGEQGTDTQYF
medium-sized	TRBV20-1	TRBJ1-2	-	TGCAGTGCTAGAGCTACGGTGCCTGTGAACTTC	CSARATVPVNF
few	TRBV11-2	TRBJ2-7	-	TGTGCCAGCAGCTTCGCGCTATCCAACTACGAGCAGTACTTC	CASSFALSNYEQYF
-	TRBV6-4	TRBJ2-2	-	TGTGCCAGCAGACGACAGGGAGGCACCGGGGAGCTGTTTTTT	CASRRQGGTGELFF
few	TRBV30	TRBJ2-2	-	TGTGCCTGGAGTTCAGGGGCGAACACCGGGGAGCTGTTTTTT	CAWSSGANTGELFF
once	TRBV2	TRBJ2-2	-	TGTGCCAGATCGGGGGTCCTCAGTACCGGGGAGCTGTTTTTT	CARSGVLSTGELFF
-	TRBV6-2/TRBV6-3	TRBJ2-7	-	TGTGCCAGCAGTTCCATTTGGGGAGCGGACCACGAGCAGTACTTC	CASSSIWGADHEQYF
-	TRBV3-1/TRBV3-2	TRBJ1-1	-	TGTGCCAGCAGCCGGAACAGGGTTCGCACTGAAGCTTTCTTT	CASSRNRVRTEAFF
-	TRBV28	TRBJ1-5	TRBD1	TGTGCCAGCAGTTTAGTAGGGGGCAATGGGAATCAGCCCCAGCATTTT	CASSLVGGNGNQPQHF
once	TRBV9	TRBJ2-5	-	TGTGCCAGCAGCGTAGGTGGAGCTAACCAAGAGACCCAGTACTTC	CASSVGGANQETQYF
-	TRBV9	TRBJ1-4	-	TGTGCCAGCAGCGTAGGTCTGGGGGTGGCTAATGAAAAACTGTTTTTT	CASSVGLGVANEKLFF